Given below is one TCR beta chain in context. Its antigen is unknown. The CDR3 has 16 residues. The ends lost 5 bases at V and 9 bases at J; junction bases unmatched: 15. Looked up from germline, CDR1 is SGHVS and CDR2 is FNYEAQ. This was the immunoSEQ v3 assay. Using immunoSEQ multiplex PCR, the repertoire was profiled, and TCRdb retains in-frame clones only, with some absent. Of about 95,000 clones listed, just over 65% are singletons. As for time point: pre-treatment sample, taken before nivolumab and TIL therapy. Most excised metastases sampled were pleural nodules or supraclavicular lymph nodes. The data derive from a study of TIL therapy for anti-PD-1-resistant metastatic lung cancer. On the study more broadly: Tumors carried a median about 1.6 non-synonymous mutations per megabase. General study points: TIL cultures after expansion showed higher clonality and lower diversity than baseline tumor (median around 5.9% vs 31%). The cohort had more treatment-naive, never-smoker and oncogene-addicted patients than typical.

This sequence joins TRBV7-6 and TRBJ2-1, with 8 bases that match TRBD2. Here the sequenced sample was tumor tissue, taken at baseline. This receptor was taken from a person aged 25 to 85 with non-small cell lung cancer. CDR3 DNA: TGTGCCAGCAGCCCAGGCAGGGGACTAGGGAAAGGTGAGCAGTTCTTC. Translating it yields CASSPGRGLGKGEQFF.